In this sample, the clone carrying this T cell receptor beta chain turned up many times. As yet, its antigen is unknown. The data are from a study of metastatic and nonmetastatic thyroid tumors. Whole-study context: Repertoire data that came from the blood and tumor or nodule tissue of malignant and benign thyroid patients were compared. Study-level findings and limits: Within blood and tumor, benign nodules reportedly had significantly lower TCR beta diversity than malignant thyroid tumors did.

V was shortened by 7 bases and J by 4 bases, with 20 bases between the two germline ends. CDR3 size: 16 residues. Among the patients, none had received any treatment before thyroid surgery. Through MiXCR, TCRdb re-clonotyped the PCR reads. The data hold roughly 72,000 clones, with roughly 18% observed a single time. What was sequenced was blood. The TCR sequence derives from a female donor with papillary thyroid cancer or a benign thyroid nodule (not recorded which). Some clones in this sample may be carry-over from other donors' samples. The chain is built from TRBV12-3 or TRBV12-4 and TRBJ1-5; D unclear. The CDR3 is CASTTTPLALNQPQHF. For the CDR3, the DNA is TGTGCCAGCACAACGACCCCTCTAGCGCTAAATCAGCCCCAGCATTTT.